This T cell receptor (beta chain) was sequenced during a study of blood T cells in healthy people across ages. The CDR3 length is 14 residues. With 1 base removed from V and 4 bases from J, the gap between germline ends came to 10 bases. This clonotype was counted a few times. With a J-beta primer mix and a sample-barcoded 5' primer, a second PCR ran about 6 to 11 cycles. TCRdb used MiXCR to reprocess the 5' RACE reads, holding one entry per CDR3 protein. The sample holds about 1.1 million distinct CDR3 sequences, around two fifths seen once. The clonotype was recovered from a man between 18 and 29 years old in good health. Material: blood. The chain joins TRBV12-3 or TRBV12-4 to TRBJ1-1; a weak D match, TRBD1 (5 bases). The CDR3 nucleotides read TGTGCCAGCAGTTTAGGGGGGGGGACCACTGAAGCTTTCTTT. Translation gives CASSLGGGTTEAFF.